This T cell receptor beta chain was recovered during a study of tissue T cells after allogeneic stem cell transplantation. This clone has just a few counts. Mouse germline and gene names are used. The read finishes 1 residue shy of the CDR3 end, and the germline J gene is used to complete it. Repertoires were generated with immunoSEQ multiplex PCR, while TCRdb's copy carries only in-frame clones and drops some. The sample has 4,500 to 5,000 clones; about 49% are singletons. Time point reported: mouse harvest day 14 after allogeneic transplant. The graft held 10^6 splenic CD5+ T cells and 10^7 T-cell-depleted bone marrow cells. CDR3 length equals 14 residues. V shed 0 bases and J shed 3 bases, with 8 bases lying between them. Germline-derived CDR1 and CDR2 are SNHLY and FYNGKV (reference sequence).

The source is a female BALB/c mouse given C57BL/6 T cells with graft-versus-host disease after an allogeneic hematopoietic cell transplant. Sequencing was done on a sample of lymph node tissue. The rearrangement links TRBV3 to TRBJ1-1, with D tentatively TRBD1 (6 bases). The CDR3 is CASSLAQGDTEVFF. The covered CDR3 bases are TGTGCCAGCAGCTTAGCACAGGGTGACACAGAAGTCTTC. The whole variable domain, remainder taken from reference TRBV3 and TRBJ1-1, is GPKVLQIPSHQIIDMGQMVTLNCDPVSNHLYFYWYKQILGQQMEFLVNFYNGKVMEKSKLFKDQFSVERPDGSYFTLKIQPTALEDSAVYFCASSLAQGDTEVFFGKGTRLTVV.